The 29 T cell receptor beta chains in this list originate from one sample, sequenced in a study of blood T cell repertoires in COVID-19. Libraries were prepared by immunoSEQ multiplex PCR; TCRdb keeps only in-frame clonotypes and omits some of them. The data hold some 300,000 clones, with about 88% observed a single time. Input material: peripheral blood. Receptors were obtained from a woman in her 70s with COVID-19, enrolled during active disease.

The chain is built from TRBV6-1 and TRBJ1-5, with D unresolved. This CDR3 is built from 13 residues. V was clipped by 1 base and J by 4 bases, with 5 bases between them. Germline loops: CDR1 MNHNS, CDR2 SASEGT. The CDR3 nucleotides read TGTGCCAGCAGTGAAGTGAGTAATCAGCCCCAGCATTTT. It specifies CASSEVSNQPQHF.

The chain carries TRBV6-2 or TRBV6-3 and TRBJ1-6; 8 bases fit TRBD1. There are 17 residues in the CDR3. Germline V CDR1 and CDR2: MNHEY, SVGEGT. With 5 bases clipped from V and 2 bases from J, the junction kept 8 bases outside the gene matches. The chain's CDR3 is CASSTLTGVAYNSPLHF. The CDR3, as DNA: TGTGCCAGCAGTACCCTGACAGGGGTTGCCTATAATTCACCCCTCCACTTT.

The rearrangement joins TRBV7-9 to TRBJ1-1; TRBD1 aligns across 7 bases. The CDR3 spans 15 residues. The germline V gene encodes CDR1 SEHNR and CDR2 FQNEAQ (reference sequence). J gave up 3 bases and V 1 base, and 5 bases lay outside the gene matches. The CDR3 DNA reads as TGTGCCAGCAGCTTAGGACAGGGAAAGTACACTGAAGCTTTCTTT. Residues: CASSLGQGKYTEAFF.

This clone was picked up one time. The J gene is TRBJ2-1, the V gene TRBV2; 10 nucleotides agree with TRBD2. Germline V gives CDR1 SNHLY, CDR2 FYNNEI. CDR3 length: 15 amino acids. The J segment lost 4 bases and the V segment lost 7 bases, leaving 7 bases of the junction unmatched. The CDR3 DNA is TGTGCCAGCATGGGGACTAGCGAGAGATACAATGAGCAGTTCTTC. It encodes CASMGTSERYNEQFF.

The gene calls are TRBV27 and TRBJ2-4; 8 bases are a match to TRBD2. CDR3 length: 16 residues. From germline, CDR1 is MNHEY and CDR2 SMNVEV (reference sequence). V shed 11 bases and J 0 bases; nucleotides not matched to a gene: 12. The CDR3 DNA follows: TGTGCCCGGGGGGGTTCGACAGAGAGAGCCAAAAACATTCAGTACTTC. Amino acids: CARGGSTERAKNIQYF.

The chain joins TRBV14 to TRBJ2-1, with TRBD1 identical over 7 bases. J gave up 8 bases and V 3 bases, and 7 bases lay outside the gene matches. CDR1 SGHDN and CDR2 FVKESK come from the germline V gene. This CDR3 contains 14 residues. CDR3 residues: CASSQDRLLYEQFF. CDR3 nucleotides: TGTGCCAGCAGCCAGGACAGGCTTTTGTATGAGCAGTTCTTC.

V gene TRBV4-2 combines with J gene TRBJ1-1; D uncertain. V lost 0 bases and J 4 bases, leaving 12 bases between the germline ends. Germline V gene lookup returns CDR1 LGHNA and CDR2 YNFKEQ. The CDR3 extends over 15 amino acids. The CDR3 DNA sequence: TGTGCCAGCAGCCAAGATGGAACGGGGTCCACTGAAGCTTTCTTT. This codes for CASSQDGTGSTEAFF.

The chain carries TRBV9 and TRBJ2-7, with 7 bases matching TRBD1. Germline assignment: CDR1 SGDLS and CDR2 YYNGEE. The CDR3 spans 14 residues. Losses at the gene ends were 7 bases for V and 2 bases for J; bases not matched to a gene: 9. CDR3 DNA sequence: TGTGCCAGCTCCACAGGGGATACCCCCTACGAGCAGTACTTC. This translates into CASSTGDTPYEQYF.

This clone has a single count. The chain combines TRBV5-1 with TRBJ2-7; 7 bases fit TRBD2. The germline gives CDR1 SGHRS, CDR2 YFSETQ. CDR3 length: 13 residues. V gave up 6 bases and J gave up 6 bases; unmatched junction bases: 9. The chain's CDR3 is CASTPGGGREQYF. CDR3 bases: TGCGCCAGCACCCCGGGAGGAGGGCGCGAGCAGTACTTC.

The CDR3 DNA follows: TGTGCCAGCAGCGGAGGACGGTTGAACACTGAAGCTTTCTTT. This codes for CASSGGRLNTEAFF. The chain has TRBV2 and TRBJ1-1; D gene ambiguous. CDR1 SNHLY and CDR2 FYNNEI come from the germline V gene. The CDR3 sequence is 14 residues long. With 6 bases removed from V and 0 bases from J, the gap between germline ends came to 11 bases. The full variable domain, its missing parts supplied by reference TRBV2 and TRBJ1-1, is EPEVTQTPSHQVTQMGQEVILRCVPISNHLYFYWYRQILGQKVEFLVSFYNNEISEKSEIFDDQFSVERPDGSNFTLKIRSTKLEDSAMYFCASSGGRLNTEAFFGQGTRLTVV.

The chain employs TRBV9 and TRBJ2-7; 9 bases fit TRBD1. Germline V gene data show CDR1 as SGDLS and CDR2 as YYNGEE. CDR3 length: 15 residues. V dropped 4 bases and J dropped 0; count of bases not matched to a gene: 5. Here the CDR3 DNA reads TGTGCCAGCAGCTCCGGGACAGGGAGCTCCTACGAGCAGTACTTC. It translates to CASSSGTGSSYEQYF.

The chain has TRBV2 and TRBJ1-1; D is undetermined. Germline loops: CDR1 SNHLY, CDR2 FYNNEI. With 7 bases removed from V and 0 bases from J, the gap between germline ends came to 12 bases. The CDR3 contains 14 residues. The CDR3 sequence: CASTKTRVNTEAFF. CDR3 DNA: TGTGCCAGCACTAAGACCCGGGTGAACACTGAAGCTTTCTTT.

This clone was seen once. The chain is built from TRBV7-6 and TRBJ1-1; no clear D. V lost 2 bases and J 4 bases, leaving 8 bases between the germline ends. The CDR3 length is 13 residues. The germline V gene has CDR1 SGHVS and CDR2 FNYEAQ. The CDR3 DNA reads as TGTGCCAGCAGCTTACAGGAGGGCACTGAAGCTTTCTTT. Translation: CASSLQEGTEAFF.

This clone came up once. This chain links TRBV5-1 with TRBJ1-2, with 12 bases that match TRBD1. The germline CDR1 and CDR2 sequences are SGHRS and YFSETQ. This CDR3 comprises 15 residues. V shed 0 bases, J shed 8 bases, and the junction held 5 bases outside the gene matches. The chain's CDR3 is CASSLEGQGARGYTF. In DNA, the CDR3 is TGCGCCAGCAGCTTGGAGGGACAGGGGGCTCGAGGCTACACCTTC.

The V and J genes are TRBV4-3 and TRBJ2-5; 7 bases are shared with TRBD2. The CDR3 totals 15 residues. After removal of 6 bases from V and 2 bases from J, the junction contained 9 bases not matched to a gene. The germline gives CDR1 LGHNA, CDR2 YSLEER. CDR3 in amino acids: CASSPSGDQQETQYF. CDR3 coding DNA: TGCGCCAGCAGTCCCAGCGGGGACCAACAAGAGACCCAGTACTTC.

The chain has TRBV7-2 and TRBJ2-2; TRBD1 aligns across 7 bases. The CDR3 contains 16 residues. CDR1 SGHTA and CDR2 FQGNSA come from the germline V gene. V was clipped by 4 bases and J by 6 bases; unmatched bases: 11. The CDR3 DNA follows: TGTGCCAGCAGCTCCTTTCGGGCAGGGGGTCCCGGGGAGCTGTTTTTT. This gives the protein CASSSFRAGGPGELFF.

The chain combines TRBV5-1 with TRBJ1-2; 7 positions match TRBD1. Germline V gene sequence: CDR1 SGHRS, CDR2 YFSETQ. CDR3 length equals 16 residues. With 4 bases clipped from V and 4 bases from J, the junction kept 13 bases outside the gene matches. CDR3 nucleotides: TGCGCCAGCAGCCAGAACGAGGGGGCGGGGTTCTATGGCTACACCTTC. Protein: CASSQNEGAGFYGYTF.

This chain links TRBV2 with TRBJ1-2; 10 nucleotides match TRBD1. The junction had 6 bases not matched to a gene; V was cut back by 11 bases and J by 3 bases. Germline CDR1 and CDR2: SNHLY and FYNNEI. This CDR3 is built from 13 residues. The CDR3 loop reads CAAGQGEDYGYTF. For the CDR3, the DNA is TGTGCCGCTGGACAGGGGGAGGACTATGGCTACACCTTC. The whole variable domain, filled in from reference TRBV2 and TRBJ1-2, reads EPEVTQTPSHQVTQMGQEVILRCVPISNHLYFYWYRQILGQKVEFLVSFYNNEISEKSEIFDDQFSVERPDGSNFTLKIRSTKLEDSAMYFCAAGQGEDYGYTFGSGTRLTVV.

The sample holds one count of this clone. V usage is TRBV5-5 and J usage is TRBJ1-1, with 8 positions matching TRBD1. The CDR3 covers 17 residues. V trimming: 6 bases; J trimming: 5 bases; junction bases outside the gene matches: 18. Germline V gene sequence: CDR1 SGHKS, CDR2 YYEKEE (reference sequence). The CDR3: CASTLLPLGQGGTEAFF. For the CDR3, the DNA is TGTGCCAGCACCCTCTTACCTCTTGGACAGGGAGGAACTGAAGCTTTCTTT.

This sequence joins TRBV7-9 and TRBJ1-2; tentative D call: TRBD1 (5 bases). V was cut by 8 bases and J by 4 bases, with 14 bases left in between. Germline CDR1 is SEHNR and CDR2 is FQNEAQ (reference sequence). This CDR3 contains 13 residues. As DNA, the CDR3 is TGTGCCAGCGTTCAGGGCTACGGCTATGGCTACACCTTC. Protein sequence: CASVQGYGYGYTF.

The chain uses TRBV30 and TRBJ1-1; D is unclear. The CDR3 sequence is 11 residues long. V dropped 3 bases and J dropped 5 bases, with 7 bases sitting between them. CDR1 and CDR2 from the germline V gene are GTSNPN and SVGIG (reference sequence). This chain's CDR3 is CAWRTYTEAFF. In DNA, the CDR3 is TGTGCCTGGAGGACATATACTGAAGCTTTCTTT.

The chain has TRBV5-6 and TRBJ2-2; tentatively, D is TRBD2 (6 bases). V lost 1 base and J 7 bases, leaving 11 bases between the germline ends. CDR1 SGHDT and CDR2 YYEEEE come from the germline V gene. The CDR3 spans 14 residues. The CDR3 region has the DNA TGTGCCAGCAGCTTGTCCCAGGAGGGCGGGGAGCTGTTTTTT. Its protein product is CASSLSQEGGELFF.

This chain joins TRBV27 and TRBJ1-6; 8 bases align to TRBD1. CDR1 is MNHEY, CDR2 SMNVEV, per germline (reference sequence). The CDR3 extends over 19 amino acids. V lost 2 bases, J lost 5 bases, and 14 bases stayed unmatched. The CDR3 protein is CASSLLPFRGRDHNSPLHF. The CDR3 DNA sequence: TGTGCCAGCAGTTTACTTCCCTTCAGGGGGCGCGACCATAATTCACCCCTCCACTTT.

This clone came up once. The chain joins TRBV19 to TRBJ2-7; 10 bases line up with TRBD1. The CDR3 covers 12 residues. With 6 bases clipped from V and 6 bases from J, the junction kept 2 bases outside the gene matches. The germline CDR1 and CDR2 sequences are LNHDA and SQIVND (reference sequence). CDR3 DNA sequence: TGTGCCAGTAGCGGGACAGGGGTCGAGCAGTACTTC. Translating it yields CASSGTGVEQYF. Complete variable domain (other parts from reference TRBV19 and TRBJ2-7): DGGITQSPKYLFRKEGQNVTLSCEQNLNHDAMYWYRQDPGQGLRLIYYSQIVNDFQKGDIAEGYSVSREKKESFPLTVTSAQKNPTAFYLCASSGTGVEQYFGPGTRLTVT.

Comment on this clone: Other DNA variants within this sample encode the same CDR3. V gene TRBV5-4 combines with J gene TRBJ2-1; D perhaps matches TRBD1 (6 bases). Per germline, CDR1 SGHNT and CDR2 YYREEE (reference sequence). Trimming took 0 bases from V and 0 from J, leaving 7 bases between them. This CDR3 contains 15 residues. The CDR3 protein is CASSLAQGSYNEQFF. Here the CDR3 DNA reads TGTGCCAGCAGCTTGGCACAGGGCTCCTACAATGAGCAGTTCTTC.

A note on this clone: Other DNA sequences within the sample encode an identical CDR3. V usage is TRBV19 and J usage is TRBJ1-2; possibly TRBD1 for D (6 bases). The V and J ends lost 3 bases and 2 bases respectively, with 7 bases between them. The CDR3 consists of 13 residues. The germline gives CDR1 LNHDA, CDR2 SQIVND (reference sequence). The CDR3 coding sequence is TGTGCCAGTAGTATTCAGGGGAACTATGGCTACACCTTC. Its protein is CASSIQGNYGYTF.

The chain links TRBV5-1 to TRBJ2-2, with D maybe TRBD2 (5 bases). The germline gives CDR1 SGHRS, CDR2 YFSETQ. V dropped 0 bases and J dropped 6 bases, with 15 bases sitting between them. The CDR3 covers 16 residues. CDR3 in amino acids: CASSLAGLGRAGELFF. The CDR3 DNA sequence: TGCGCCAGCAGCTTGGCCGGGCTTGGGAGAGCCGGGGAGCTGTTTTTT.

The chain carries TRBV5-1 and TRBJ2-2; D perhaps matches TRBD1 (6 bases). V was shortened by 2 bases and J by 0 bases, with 8 bases between the two germline ends. This CDR3 comprises 15 residues. Germline CDR1 reads SGHRS; CDR2 reads YFSETQ. CDR3 sequence (DNA): TGCGCCAGCAGCTTCACAGGGACGAACACCGGGGAGCTGTTTTTT. This gives the protein CASSFTGTNTGELFF.

The genes are TRBV9 and TRBJ2-3; D may be TRBD2 (6 bases). V was trimmed by 4 bases and J by 9 bases, leaving 15 bases between them. Germline CDR1 and CDR2: SGDLS and YYNGEE. CDR3 size: 13 residues. CDR3 protein: CASSLQTRETQYF. As DNA, the CDR3 is TGTGCCAGCAGCTTACAGACTAGAGAGACGCAGTATTTT.